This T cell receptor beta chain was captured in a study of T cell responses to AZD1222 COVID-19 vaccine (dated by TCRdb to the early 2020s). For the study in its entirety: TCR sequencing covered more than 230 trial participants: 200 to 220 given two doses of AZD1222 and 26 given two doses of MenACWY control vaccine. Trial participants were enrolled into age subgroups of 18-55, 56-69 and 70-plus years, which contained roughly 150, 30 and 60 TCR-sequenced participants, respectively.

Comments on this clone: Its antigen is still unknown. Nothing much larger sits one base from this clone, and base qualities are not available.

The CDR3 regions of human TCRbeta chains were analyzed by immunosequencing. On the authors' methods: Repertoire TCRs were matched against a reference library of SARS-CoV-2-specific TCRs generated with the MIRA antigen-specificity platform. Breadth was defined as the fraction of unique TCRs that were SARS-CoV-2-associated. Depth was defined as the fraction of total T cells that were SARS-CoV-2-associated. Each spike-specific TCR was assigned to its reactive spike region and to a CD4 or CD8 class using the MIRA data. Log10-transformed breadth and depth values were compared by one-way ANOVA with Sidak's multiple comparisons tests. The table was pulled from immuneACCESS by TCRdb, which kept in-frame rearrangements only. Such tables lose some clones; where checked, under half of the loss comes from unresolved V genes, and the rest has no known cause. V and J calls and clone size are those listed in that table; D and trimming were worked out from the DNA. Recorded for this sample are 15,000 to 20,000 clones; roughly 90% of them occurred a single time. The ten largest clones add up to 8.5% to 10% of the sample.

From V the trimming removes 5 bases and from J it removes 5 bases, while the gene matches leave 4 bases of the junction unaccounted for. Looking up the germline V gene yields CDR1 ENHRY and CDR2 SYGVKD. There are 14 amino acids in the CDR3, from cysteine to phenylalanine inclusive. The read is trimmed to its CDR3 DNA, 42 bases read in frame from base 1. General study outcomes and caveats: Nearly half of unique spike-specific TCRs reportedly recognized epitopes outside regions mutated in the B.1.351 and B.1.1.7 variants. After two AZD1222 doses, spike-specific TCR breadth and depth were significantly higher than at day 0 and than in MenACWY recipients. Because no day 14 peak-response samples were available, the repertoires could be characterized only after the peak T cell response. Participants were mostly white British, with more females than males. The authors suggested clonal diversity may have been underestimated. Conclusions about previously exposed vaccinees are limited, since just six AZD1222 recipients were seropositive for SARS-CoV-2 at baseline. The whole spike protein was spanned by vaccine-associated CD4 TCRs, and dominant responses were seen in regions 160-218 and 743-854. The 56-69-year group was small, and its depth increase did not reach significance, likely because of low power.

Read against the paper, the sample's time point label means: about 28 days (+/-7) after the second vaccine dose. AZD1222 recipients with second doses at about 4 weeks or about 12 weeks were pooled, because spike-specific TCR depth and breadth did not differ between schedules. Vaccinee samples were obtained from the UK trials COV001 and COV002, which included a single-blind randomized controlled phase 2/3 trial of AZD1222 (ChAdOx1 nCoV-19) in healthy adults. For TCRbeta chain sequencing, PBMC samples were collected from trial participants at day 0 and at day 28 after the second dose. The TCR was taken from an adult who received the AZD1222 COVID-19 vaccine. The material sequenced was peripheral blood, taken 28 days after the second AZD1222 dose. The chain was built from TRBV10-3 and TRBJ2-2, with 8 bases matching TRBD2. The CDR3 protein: CAISSGSGTGELFF. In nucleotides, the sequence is TGTGCCATCAGTAGCGGGAGTGGGACCGGGGAGCTGTTTTTT.